The clone carrying this T cell receptor (beta chain) occurred many times. V was cut by 3 bases and J by 3 bases, with 11 bases left in between. In germline, CDR1 is DFQATT, CDR2 SNEGSKA (reference sequence). The CDR3 is 14 amino acids. TCRdb reanalysed the 5' RACE reads using MiXCR and keeps one entry per CDR3 protein. The sample shows approximately 64,000 distinct CDR3 sequences, about 4.9% of them seen only once. These data originate in a study of early T cells in non-severe SARS-CoV-2 infection. Input material: whole blood. The chain employs TRBV20-1 and TRBJ1-4; D unclear. This sequence was found in an adult who was a healthcare worker with PCR-confirmed SARS-CoV-2 infection or an uninfected control (not recorded which). The CDR3 nucleotides read TGCAGTGCTAGGGACGCCGCGGCTAATGAAAAACTGTTTTTT. As protein: CSARDAAANEKLFF.